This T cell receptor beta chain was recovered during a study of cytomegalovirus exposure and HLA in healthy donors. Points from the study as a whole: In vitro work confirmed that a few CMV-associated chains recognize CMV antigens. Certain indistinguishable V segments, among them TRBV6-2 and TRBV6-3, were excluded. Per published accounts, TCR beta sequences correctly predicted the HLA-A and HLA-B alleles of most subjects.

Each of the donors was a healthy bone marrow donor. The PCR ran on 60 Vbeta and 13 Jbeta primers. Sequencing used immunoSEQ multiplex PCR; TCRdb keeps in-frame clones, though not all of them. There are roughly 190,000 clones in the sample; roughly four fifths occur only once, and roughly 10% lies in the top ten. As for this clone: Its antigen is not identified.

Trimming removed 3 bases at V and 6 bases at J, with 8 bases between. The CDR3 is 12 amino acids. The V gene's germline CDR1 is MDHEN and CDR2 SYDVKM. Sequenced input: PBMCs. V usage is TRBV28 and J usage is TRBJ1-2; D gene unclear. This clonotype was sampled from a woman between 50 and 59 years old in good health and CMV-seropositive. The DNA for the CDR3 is TGTGCCAGCAGTTTCTTCAGTGATGGCTACACCTTC. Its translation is CASSFFSDGYTF.